Listed below are T cell receptor beta chains from one sample, sequenced in a study of T cell changes during pregnancy in multiple sclerosis. Generated by immunoSEQ multiplex PCR, the TCRdb table keeps only in-frame clones and is missing some. The table lists about 75,000 clones, about 89% of them singletons. The specimen was CD4+ T cells from peripheral blood mononuclear cells, collected before pregnancy. The receptor set was obtained from a female donor with multiple sclerosis, enrolled in a pregnancy study. CDR3s include the opening cysteine and the closing phenylalanine or tryptophan. D genes are given only for firm matches. The size field is filled for only some rows; it gives once, few, many or a size class.

j_call clone_size v_call d_call cdr3_nt cdr3_aa
TRBJ1-4 . TRBV28 TRBD1 TGTGCCAGCAGTCCCCCCCTTCACAGGGGTGGGAGACGGAATGAAAAACTGTTTTTT CASSPPLHRGGRRNEKLFF
TRBJ1-2 . TRBV28 TRBD1 TGTGCCAACGCCCCCGGGACAGGGGTAGGAGGCTACACCTTC CANAPGTGVGGYTF
TRBJ2-3 once TRBV4-1 TRBD1 TGCGCCAGCAGCCAAGTGGACAGGGGGCTTGGAGATACGCAGTATTTT CASSQVDRGLGDTQYF
TRBJ1-2 . TRBV11-3 TRBD1 TGTGCCAGCAGCTCGTTACCGGGACAGAGATATGGCTACACCTTC CASSSLPGQRYGYTF
TRBJ2-2 . TRBV4-1 . TGCGCCAGCAGCCAAGATCGTCAGGCGGGGTTTCGTACCGACACCGGGGAGCTGTTTTTT CASSQDRQAGFRTDTGELFF
TRBJ1-2 . TRBV14 TRBD1 TGTGCCAGCAGCCCGGGACAGAACTATGGCTACACCTTC CASSPGQNYGYTF
TRBJ2-2 . TRBV25-1 TRBD1 TGTGCCAGCACAAAAGGACAGGGGCGCGTCACCGGGGAGCTGTTTTTT CASTKGQGRVTGELFF
TRBJ2-5 . TRBV5-6 TRBD1 TGTGCCAGCAGCTGGAAACAGGGGGGTGGGTGGCAAGAGACCCAGTACTTC CASSWKQGGGWQETQYF
TRBJ1-4 . TRBV7-3 . TGTGCCAGCAGCCAAGGGTCGGGGGAAAAACTGTTTTTT CASSQGSGEKLFF
TRBJ2-5 . TRBV6-5 TRBD2 TGTGCCAGCAGTTACTCGAGCGGGAGTGGGCAAGAGACCCAGTACTTC CASSYSSGSGQETQYF
TRBJ1-5 . TRBV30 . TGTGCCTGGAGTGTCCCCAGGGGTGGAAATCAGCCCCAGCATTTT CAWSVPRGGNQPQHF
TRBJ2-1 . TRBV28 . TGTGCCAGCAGACAGACCAGGGTACGGTTCTTC CASRQTRVRFF
TRBJ2-1 . TRBV5-1 . TGCGCCAGCAGACCCTTGGCTAGCCAATTCTACAATGAGCAGTTCTTC CASRPLASQFYNEQFF
TRBJ1-2 . TRBV25-1 . TGTGCCAGCAGTGAATGGGGAGGGGTGGGCTATGGCTACACCTTC CASSEWGGVGYGYTF
TRBJ1-2 . TRBV7-2 . TGTGCCAGCAGCTTATTGTGGAATGAGGGAGGCTACACCTTC CASSLLWNEGGYTF
TRBJ1-6 . TRBV7-9 . TGTGCCAGCAGCCCCCGACAGGACGCCCCCCTCCACTTT CASSPRQDAPLHF
TRBJ2-1 . TRBV7-9 TRBD1 TGTGCCAGCAGCACTACCCGGGACAGCTCCTACAATGAGCAGTTCTTC CASSTTRDSSYNEQFF
TRBJ2-7 . TRBV5-6 . TGTGCCAGCAGCTTAAGGACAGTGCGAGGAGAGCAGTACTTC CASSLRTVRGEQYF
TRBJ2-7 . TRBV7-2 TRBD1 TGTGCCAGCAGCTTAGCGCCCGCGGGCCTAGGGACAGGAGAGCAGTACTTC CASSLAPAGLGTGEQYF
TRBJ2-1 . TRBV4-1 TRBD2 TGCGCCAGCAGCCAACCGAGCGGGAGCTCCTACAATGAGCAGTTCTTC CASSQPSGSSYNEQFF
TRBJ2-3 once TRBV7-8 TRBD2 TGTGCCAGCAGCTTCAAGCGCGGGGGGGCCCCCCAGACTGGATATACGCAGTATTTT CASSFKRGGAPQTGYTQYF
TRBJ1-5 . TRBV19 . TGTGCCAGTAGACCTCGGGGGGAAGGCAATCAGCCCCAGCATTTT CASRPRGEGNQPQHF
TRBJ1-1 once TRBV5-8 . TGTGCCAGCAGCTACAGGGCGATGAACACTGAAGCTTTCTTT CASSYRAMNTEAFF
TRBJ2-7 . TRBV9 TRBD2 TGTGCCAGCAGCGCTGAGACTAGCGGGAGGGCCGGGCAGTACTTC CASSAETSGRAGQYF
TRBJ2-7 . TRBV27 TRBD2 TGTGCCAGCAGTCTTTCCGCTACCGGGACTAGCGTGGCCTACGAGCAGTACTTC CASSLSATGTSVAYEQYF
TRBJ2-3 . TRBV5-1 TRBD2 TGCGCCAGCAGCTTGGACCCCTTAAAGCGGGAGGGGGATACGCAGTATTTT CASSLDPLKREGDTQYF
TRBJ2-3 . TRBV13 TRBD1 TGTGCCAGCAGCTCCCGGGACAGGGGATTGCCCAATACGCAGTATTTT CASSSRDRGLPNTQYF
TRBJ1-1 . TRBV29-1 . TGCAGCGTTGGAGAGGGGGGGCGGGCTTTCTTT CSVGEGGRAFF
TRBJ2-1 . TRBV30 TRBD2 TGTGCGGCTAGCGGGAGGAATGAGCAGTTCTTC CAASGRNEQFF